This entry lists 19 T cell receptor beta chains sequenced from one sample in a study of blood T cells in healthy people across ages. Primed by a sample-barcoded 5' primer and a J-beta primer mix, a second PCR proceeded for about 6 to 12 cycles. One entry per CDR3 protein, called by TCRdb with MiXCR from the 5' RACE reads. The table shows hundreds of thousands of distinct CDR3 sequences, with around 21% occurring only once. The sample consisted of blood. Every receptor here comes from a man aged 65 to 85 in good health.

The sample holds a few counts of this clonotype. This chain joins TRBV20-1 and TRBJ2-1; 13 nucleotides agree with TRBD2. The germline V gene has CDR1 DFQATT and CDR2 SNEGSKA (reference sequence). The V gene end was trimmed by 6 bases and the J gene end by 6 bases; junction bases not matched to a gene: 11. The CDR3 totals 16 residues. The CDR3 loop is CSALPTSGRAFNEQFF. In nucleotides, the CDR3 is TGCAGTGCCCTCCCCACTAGCGGGAGGGCCTTCAATGAGCAGTTCTTC.

This clonotype was counted between two and nine times. The rearrangement uses TRBV28 and TRBJ2-5, with TRBD2 matching 8 bases. V trimming: 3 bases; J trimming: 5 bases; junction bases outside the gene matches: 5. CDR1 is MDHEN, CDR2 SYDVKM, per germline. This CDR3 contains 14 residues. This chain's CDR3 is CASSFSGLGETQYF. The CDR3 bases are TGTGCCAGCAGTTTTTCGGGACTAGGGGAGACCCAGTACTTC.

This clonotype was recorded a few times. The chain joins TRBV20-1 to TRBJ2-7; 7 nucleotides align to TRBD2. Looked up from germline, CDR1 is DFQATT and CDR2 is SNEGSKA (reference sequence). The J segment lost 3 bases and the V segment lost 5 bases, leaving 7 bases of the junction unmatched. This CDR3 has 13 amino acids. Here the CDR3 DNA reads TGCAGTGCTTCGGCCGGGACTAACTACGAGCAGTACTTC. Amino acids: CSASAGTNYEQYF.

This clonotype was recorded a few times. The chain employs TRBV19 and TRBJ2-7; 10 bases line up with TRBD1. The V and J ends lost 3 bases and 9 bases, in that order; junction bases with no gene match: 11. The CDR3 runs 15 residues. CDR1 and CDR2 (germline): LNHDA, SQIVND (reference sequence). The CDR3 region has the DNA TGTGCCAGTAGTATCGGAGGGACAGGGGTTCAAGGGCAGTACTTC. Encoded protein: CASSIGGTGVQGQYF. The full variable domain, rest sourced from reference TRBV19 and TRBJ2-7, is DGGITQSPKYLFRKEGQNVTLSCEQNLNHDAMYWYRQDPGQGLRLIYYSQIVNDFQKGDIAEGYSVSREKKESFPLTVTSAQKNPTAFYLCASSIGGTGVQGQYFGPGTRLTVT.

This clonotype was found many times. The chain employs TRBV12-3 or TRBV12-4 and TRBJ2-3, with 8 positions matching TRBD2. CDR3 length equals 13 residues. Trimming cost V 6 bases and J 9 bases; bases outside gene matches: 8. The CDR3 coding sequence is TGTGCCAGCAGACCTAGCGGGCCAGGGACGCAGTATTTT. Protein: CASRPSGPGTQYF.

A note on this clonotype: The junction departs from germline at one end; a sequencing error may be responsible. The chain carries TRBV7-3 and TRBJ2-5; a possible D gene is TRBD1 (6 bases). This CDR3 region has 13 residues. In germline, CDR1 is SGHTA, CDR2 FQGTGA. The CDR3 sequence: CASSLRDKETLYF. In nucleotides, the CDR3 is TGTGCCAGCAGCTTAAGGGACAAAGAGACCCTGTACTTC.

The chain is built from TRBV5-1 and TRBJ2-1; 10 nucleotides align to TRBD2. CDR3 length equals 15 residues. Germline V CDR1 and CDR2: SGHRS, YFSETQ. J lost 8 bases, V lost 0 bases, and 5 bases had no gene match. In nucleotides, the CDR3 is TGCGCCAGCAGCTTGGTTCTCGGGACTAGCGATGAGCAGTTCTTC. Translating gives CASSLVLGTSDEQFF.

The chain carries TRBV6-1 and TRBJ2-1; weak D call: TRBD2 (7 bases). V was trimmed by 5 bases and J by 4 bases, leaving 18 bases between them. Germline V gene lookup returns CDR1 MNHNS and CDR2 SASEGT. The CDR3 totals 16 residues. CDR3 in DNA: TGTGCCAGCAGTACCGGGGGGCAGGAGGTATACAATGAGCAGTTCTTC. Translation: CASSTGGQEVYNEQFF.

CDR3 region: CASSLGGYSGNTIYF. DNA for the CDR3: TGTGCCAGCAGCCTCGGGGGTTACTCTGGAAACACCATATATTTT. V and J are TRBV7-3 and TRBJ1-3, with D possibly being TRBD1 (5 bases). Germline CDR1 reads SGHTA; CDR2 reads FQGTGA. The V and J ends lost 5 bases and 0 bases respectively, with 11 bases between them. The CDR3 has 15 amino acids.

The sample holds a few counts of this clonotype. The gene calls are TRBV23-1 and TRBJ2-3; TRBD1 matches 8 bases. TRBV23-1 is recorded as an ORF, its role being uncertain. The length of the CDR3 is 15 residues. The V and J ends lost 5 bases and 0 bases, in that order; junction bases with no gene match: 4. CDR3 sequence (DNA): TGCGCCAGCAGTGGGGACAGGACTAGCACAGATACGCAGTATTTT. Protein sequence: CASSGDRTSTDTQYF.

This clonotype occurred a few times. The chain recombines TRBV4-1 with TRBJ1-4; TRBD1 aligns across 8 bases. After removal of 1 base from V and 0 bases from J, the junction contained 1 base not matched to a gene. Germline V gene lookup returns CDR1 MGHRA and CDR2 YSYEKL. The CDR3 sequence is 16 residues long. CDR3 region: CASSQGGQATNEKLFF. The CDR3 DNA reads TGCGCCAGCAGCCAAGGGGGACAGGCAACTAATGAAAAACTGTTTTTT.

Note on this clonotype: The junction departs from germline at one end; a sequencing error may be responsible. The rearrangement uses TRBV3-1 and TRBJ1-4; D may be TRBD1 (5 bases). Germline CDR1 is LGHDT and CDR2 is YNNKEL (reference sequence). The CDR3 has 13 residues. The CDR3 loop is CASRAGNNEELFF. In DNA form, the CDR3 reads TGTGCCAGCAGGGCAGGGAATAATGAAGAACTGTTTTTT.

Many counts were recorded for this clonotype. The chain employs TRBV5-8 and TRBJ2-5; the match to TRBD1 covers 9 bases. V lost 5 bases to trimming and J lost 5 bases; unmatched junction nucleotides: 13. Germline CDR1 is SGHTS and CDR2 is YDEGEE. The CDR3 is made up of 16 amino acids. The DNA for the CDR3 is TGTGCCAGCAGGTCCGGGACAGGGTACCCGTCGGAGACCCAGTACTTC. Protein sequence: CASRSGTGYPSETQYF.

This chain uses TRBV5-1 with TRBJ2-1; 7 positions match TRBD2. The V gene's germline CDR1 is SGHRS and CDR2 YFSETQ. This CDR3 region has 15 residues. Unmatched junction bases numbered 7, after V lost 5 bases and J lost 2 bases. The CDR3 here is CASSPASGAYNEQFF. CDR3 coding DNA: TGCGCCAGCAGTCCTGCTAGCGGAGCCTACAATGAGCAGTTCTTC.

This chain uses TRBV7-2 with TRBJ2-3, with TRBD2 matching 14 bases. The CDR3 has 17 residues. Germline assignment: CDR1 SGHTA and CDR2 FQGNSA. J gave up 4 bases and V 5 bases, and 8 bases lay outside the gene matches. CDR3 in amino acids: CASSRGLAGAGSDTQYF. CDR3 sequence (DNA): TGTGCCAGCAGCCGGGGACTAGCGGGAGCCGGGTCAGATACGCAGTATTTT.

The chain recombines TRBV15 with TRBJ2-1; 8 bases match TRBD2. Looked up from germline, CDR1 is LNHNV and CDR2 is YYDKDF (reference sequence). The CDR3 extends over 15 amino acids. V was pared by 3 bases and J by 5 bases, with 6 bases of the junction left unmatched. The CDR3 bases are TGTGCCACCAGCAGGAAAGCGGGGGTTAACAATGAGCAGTTCTTC. Amino acids: CATSRKAGVNNEQFF.

This clonotype was detected a few times. The chain carries TRBV5-6 and TRBJ1-6; D gene ambiguous. The ends were cut back, 2 bases at V and 6 bases at J, with 9 bases in the middle. Germline CDR1 is SGHDT and CDR2 is YYEEEE. CDR3 length: 14 amino acids. This CDR3 is CASSFRAVNSPLHF. Written as DNA, the CDR3 is TGTGCCAGCAGCTTTAGGGCGGTTAATTCACCCCTCCACTTT.

This clonotype has ten or more counts. The germline gene is not matched at one end of the junction; a read error may be the cause. The CDR3 DNA follows: TGCAGCGGGACCCCCTCCCACAATGAGCAGTTCTTC. It encodes CSGTPSHNEQFF. The V gene is TRBV29-1, the J gene TRBJ2-1; D call uncertain. Looked up from germline, CDR1 is SQVTM and CDR2 is ANQGSEA. The CDR3 consists of 12 residues.

This clonotype was counted between two and nine times. The V gene is TRBV2, the J gene TRBJ2-7; D is perhaps TRBD1 or TRBD2 (5 bases each). Germline CDR1 reads SNHLY; CDR2 reads FYNNEI. The length of the CDR3 is 13 residues. The V gene lost 8 bases and the J gene lost 1 base, with 12 bases spanning the gap. The CDR3, as DNA: TGTGCCAGCGTGAGGGGCCAGTCCTACGAGCAGTACTTC. Translated: CASVRGQSYEQYF. Supplemented by reference TRBV2 and TRBJ2-7, the full variable domain reads EPEVTQTPSHQVTQMGQEVILRCVPISNHLYFYWYRQILGQKVEFLVSFYNNEISEKSEIFDDQFSVERPDGSNFTLKIRSTKLEDSAMYFCASVRGQSYEQYFGPGTRLTVT.